Following are 13 T cell receptor beta chains from one sample sequenced in a study of beta chain features in type 1 diabetes. Isolated RNA was reverse transcribed in full, so expressed TCRB transcripts were sequenced. Sequencing was performed with immunoSEQ multiplex PCR; in TCRdb, only in-frame clones are kept and a portion is missing. The data contain fewer than 650,000 clones, 15% to 18% of them singletons. The material sequenced was naive CD4+ T cells from blood. These receptors came from a man aged 18 to 35 in good health.

V gene TRBV30 combines with J gene TRBJ2-7, with D perhaps matching TRBD1 or TRBD2 (5 bases each). This CDR3 is 15 amino acids long. Germline loops: CDR1 GTSNPN, CDR2 SVGIG (reference sequence). V gave up 5 bases and J gave up 4 bases, with 21 bases separating them. The CDR3 DNA is TGTGCCTGGTCGCGTGGGGACGGATTGGAGTACGAGCAGTACTTC. Protein product: CAWSRGDGLEYEQYF.

This clone was counted a few times. Other DNA sequences in the sample encode the same CDR3. The chain links TRBV5-1 to TRBJ2-3, with 12 bases identical to TRBD2. Unmatched junction bases numbered 2, after V lost 3 bases and J lost 0 bases. The CDR3 is 16 amino acids. In germline, CDR1 is SGHRS, CDR2 YFSETQ. The CDR3 sequence: CASSSGTSGSTDTQYF. The CDR3 nucleotides are TGCGCCAGCAGCTCCGGGACTAGCGGGAGCACAGATACGCAGTATTTT.

The rearrangement links TRBV4-3 to TRBJ1-5; the D gene is possibly TRBD1 (6 bases). The V and J ends lost 1 base and 2 bases respectively, with 21 bases between them. Germline lookup yields CDR1 LGHNA and CDR2 YSLEER. The CDR3 contains 19 residues. CDR3 nucleotide sequence: TGCGCCAGCAGCCAAGTACCGAAAGGGGGATGGATTGGCAATCAGCCCCAGCATTTT. It translates to CASSQVPKGGWIGNQPQHF.

The chain has TRBV5-1 and TRBJ2-1; TRBD2 matches 9 bases. The CDR3 length is 15 residues. Trimming at V came to 4 bases and at J to 6 bases, leaving 8 bases not matched to a gene. Germline V gives CDR1 SGHRS, CDR2 YFSETQ. CDR3 in DNA: TGCGCCAGCAGCAGGGGTCTAGCGGGGATCAATGAGCAGTTCTTC. Its protein product is CASSRGLAGINEQFF.

This clone has only a few counts. The rearrangement uses TRBV14 and TRBJ2-7; D may be TRBD1 or TRBD2 (5 bases each). This CDR3 contains 15 residues. CDR1 is SGHDN, CDR2 FVKESK, per germline. V was clipped by 1 base and J by 0 bases, with 10 bases between them. The CDR3 loop is CASSQAGRSSYEQYF. For the CDR3, the DNA is TGTGCCAGCAGCCAAGCGGGGCGTTCCTCCTACGAGCAGTACTTC.

This clone was seen more than once but under ten times. The rearrangement uses TRBV7-3 and TRBJ2-1; perhaps D is TRBD1 or TRBD2 (5 bases each). The V end was cut by 2 bases, the J end by 7 bases, with 15 bases between. The CDR3 is 15 residues long. Germline V gene data show CDR1 as SGHTA and CDR2 as FQGTGA. CDR3 coding DNA: TGTGCCAGCAGCTTACGGGCTAGCCCAGGGAATGAGCAGTTCTTC. Amino acid sequence: CASSLRASPGNEQFF.

The chain employs TRBV19 and TRBJ2-2, with 13 nucleotides matching TRBD2. V lost 7 bases, J lost 4 bases, and 18 bases stayed unmatched. The germline V gene encodes CDR1 LNHDA and CDR2 SQIVND (reference sequence). This CDR3 comprises 20 residues. CDR3 nucleotides: TGTGCCAGTACCACGACCGGGACTAGCGGGATATGGTCGAGCACCGGGGAGCTGTTTTTT. Its translation: CASTTTGTSGIWSSTGELFF.

In its sample, this clone was seen a few times. This chain joins TRBV28 and TRBJ1-1; no clear D gene. The germline V gene has CDR1 MDHEN and CDR2 SYDVKM. This CDR3 spans 11 amino acids. V lost 7 bases to trimming and J lost 2 bases, with 5 bases between them. CDR3: CASTANTEAFF. As DNA, the CDR3 is TGTGCCAGCACAGCTAACACTGAAGCTTTCTTT.

The chain uses TRBV4-1 and TRBJ2-7; 11 bases are shared with TRBD2. V was pared by 2 bases and J by 6 bases, with 3 bases of the junction left unmatched. The length of the CDR3 is 14 residues. Looked up from germline, CDR1 is MGHRA and CDR2 is YSYEKL. The CDR3 loop reads CASSQLLAGAEQYF. The CDR3 DNA sequence: TGCGCCAGCAGCCAACTACTAGCGGGAGCCGAGCAGTACTTC.

In this sample, this clone turned up a few times. In DNA, the CDR3 is TGTGCCTGGATTCGGCCTAGCGGGGGGCAATTCCCCTACGAGCAGTACTTC. Translated, it gives CAWIRPSGGQFPYEQYF. V and J are TRBV30 and TRBJ2-7; 11 bases match TRBD2. The CDR3 spans 17 residues. J was trimmed by 2 bases and V by 4 bases; bases with no gene match: 13. In germline, CDR1 is GTSNPN, CDR2 SVGIG (reference sequence).

This chain uses TRBV5-1 with TRBJ1-1, with unresolved D. CDR1 SGHRS and CDR2 YFSETQ come from the germline V gene. CDR3 size: 14 residues. V gave up 4 bases and J gave up 7 bases, with 17 bases separating them. Here the CDR3 reads CASSENRVVREAFF. The CDR3 bases are TGCGCCAGCAGCGAAAACCGGGTCGTCCGTGAAGCTTTCTTT.

The gene calls are TRBV28 and TRBJ1-2, with D unclear. Trimming removed 3 bases at V and 3 bases at J, with 8 bases between. The germline V gene has CDR1 MDHEN and CDR2 SYDVKM. CDR3 length: 13 residues. The CDR3 nucleotides are TGTGCCAGCAGTTTGGTCCGAGACTATGGCTACACCTTC. Amino acid sequence: CASSLVRDYGYTF.

V usage is TRBV28 and J usage is TRBJ2-7; 8 bases agree with TRBD1. With 3 bases clipped from V and 3 bases from J, the junction kept 4 bases outside the gene matches. The CDR3 consists of 14 residues. From germline, CDR1 is MDHEN and CDR2 SYDVKM. In DNA form, the CDR3 reads TGTGCCAGCAGTTTCCGGACAGGGAGCTACGAGCAGTACTTC. Translated: CASSFRTGSYEQYF.